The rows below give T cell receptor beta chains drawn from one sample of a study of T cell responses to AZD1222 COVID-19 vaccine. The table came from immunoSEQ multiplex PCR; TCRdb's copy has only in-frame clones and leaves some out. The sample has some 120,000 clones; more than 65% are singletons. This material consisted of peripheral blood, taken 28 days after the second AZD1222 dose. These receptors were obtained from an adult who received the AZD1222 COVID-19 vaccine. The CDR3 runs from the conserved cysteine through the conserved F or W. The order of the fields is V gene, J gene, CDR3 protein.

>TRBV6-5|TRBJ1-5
CASSYSSPSNQPQHF
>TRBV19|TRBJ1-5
CASSKTPGGNQPQHF
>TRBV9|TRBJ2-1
CASSPGTSGVGEQFF
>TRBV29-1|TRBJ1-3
CSVRGGNGNTIYF
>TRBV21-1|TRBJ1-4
CASSRERDRGNEKLFF
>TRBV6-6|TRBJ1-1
CASSLREKGTEAFF
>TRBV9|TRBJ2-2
CASSRTSGGASTGELFF
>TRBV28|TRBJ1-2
CASSLWLYGYTF
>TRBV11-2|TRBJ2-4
CASSLGDRAKNIQYF
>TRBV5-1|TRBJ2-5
CASSLAGQGQETQYF
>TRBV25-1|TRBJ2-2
CASSRGDRGTGELFF
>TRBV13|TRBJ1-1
CASSPETGATEAFF
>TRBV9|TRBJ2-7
CASSVGHSNSYEQYF
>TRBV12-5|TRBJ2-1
CASVAGQGYNEQFF
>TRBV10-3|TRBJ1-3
CAIRRDSSSGNTIYF
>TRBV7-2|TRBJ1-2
CASSRSPGGANYGYTF
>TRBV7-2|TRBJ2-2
CASSLVAGGLGELFF
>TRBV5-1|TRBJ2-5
CASSLAGRDTSYF
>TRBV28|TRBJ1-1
CASSVQGPTEAFF
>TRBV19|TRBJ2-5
CASSIDLRRETQYF
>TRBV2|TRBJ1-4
CASALYGTEKLFF
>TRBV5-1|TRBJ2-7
CASSFSYEQYF
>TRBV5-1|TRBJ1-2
CASSLDVSANYGYTF
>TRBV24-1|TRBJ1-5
CATSDPSKGGGQPQHF
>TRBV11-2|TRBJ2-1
CASTRGPSNNEQFF
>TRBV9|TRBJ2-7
CASSFGDRGSYEQYF
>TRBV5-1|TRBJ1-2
CASSPREGVPSGGYTF
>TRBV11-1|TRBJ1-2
CASSTSGWQGGGYTF
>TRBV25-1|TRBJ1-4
CASSEGWATNEKLFF
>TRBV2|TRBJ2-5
CASMGWGRETQYF
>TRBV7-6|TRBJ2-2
CASSWDRDTGELFF
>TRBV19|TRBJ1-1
CASSHRYFPEAFF
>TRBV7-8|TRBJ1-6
CASSFLAAERNSPLHF
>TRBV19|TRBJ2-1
CASTETPLMNNEQFF
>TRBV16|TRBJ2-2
CASSPGQGANGELFF
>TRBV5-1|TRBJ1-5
CASSWTGPNQPQHF
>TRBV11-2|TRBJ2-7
CASSLVWREVKQYF
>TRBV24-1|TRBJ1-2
CATSGSPGTGPNYGYTF
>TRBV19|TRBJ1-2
CASRASGKDNFNYGYTF
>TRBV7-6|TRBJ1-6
CASSSRGQGNSPLHF
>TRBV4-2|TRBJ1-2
CASSQPDRGGRYGYTF
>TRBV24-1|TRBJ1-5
CATSPGGYSNQPQHF
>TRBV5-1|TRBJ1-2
CASSLTGTGPYGYTF
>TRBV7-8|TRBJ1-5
CASSLGGSGGQPQHF
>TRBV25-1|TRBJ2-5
CASSEFTSLQETQYF
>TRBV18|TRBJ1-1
CASSPGTHNTEAFF
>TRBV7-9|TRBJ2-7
CASSLIPYEQYF
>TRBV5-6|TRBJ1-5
CASSLRRSGQPQHF